This passage covers 19 T cell receptor beta chains from one sample sequenced in a study of cytomegalovirus exposure and HLA in healthy donors. 13 Jbeta primers and 60 Vbeta primers were used for the PCR. The protocol was immunoSEQ multiplex PCR, while the TCRdb copy is restricted to in-frame clones and leaves out a portion. The table lists 95,000 to 120,000 clones, around 73% of them singletons, with less than 6% in the top ten. Sequenced material: PBMCs. Receptor source: a woman aged 25 to 45 in good health and CMV-seropositive.

Notes on this clone: The same CDR3 is also encoded by other DNA sequences in this sample. The chain links TRBV30 to TRBJ1-1; a weak D match, TRBD1 (5 bases). Trimming removed 1 base from V and 1 base from J, with 7 bases in between. This CDR3 comprises 13 residues. Germline loops: CDR1 GTSNPN, CDR2 SVGIG (reference sequence). The CDR3 nucleotides are TGTGCCTGGAGTGGGCAGGGGAACACTGAAGCTTTCTTT. The encoded protein is CAWSGQGNTEAFF.

This clone appeared a single time. The chain carries TRBV2 and TRBJ1-1; D might be TRBD1 (6 bases). V was clipped by 2 bases and J by 10 bases, with 17 bases between them. The germline gives CDR1 SNHLY, CDR2 FYNNEI. This CDR3 spans 14 amino acids. Written as DNA, the CDR3 is TGTGCCAGCAGTGAAAGCCGACAGGTTGTTTCAGCTTTCTTT. This sequence encodes CASSESRQVVSAFF.

The chain uses TRBV6-5 and TRBJ2-7; a weak D match, TRBD1 (8 bases). In germline, CDR1 is MNHEY, CDR2 SVGAGI. V gave up 2 bases and J gave up 1 base, with 12 bases separating them. CDR3 length: 15 residues. CDR3 bases: TGTGCCAGCAGTTACGGACAGGGAGGGTCCTACGAGCAGTACTTC. It specifies CASSYGQGGSYEQYF.

Only a few counts were recorded for this clone. The rearrangement joins TRBV29-1 to TRBJ1-1; 11 nucleotides line up with TRBD1. The CDR3 runs to 15 residues. The trim removed 3 bases at V and 6 bases at J, leaving 9 bases unmatched. The V gene's germline CDR1 is SQVTM and CDR2 ANQGSEA. The CDR3 DNA reads as TGCAGCGTTGATGCCTTAGGACAGGGGGCACCTGAAGCTTTCTTT. It specifies CSVDALGQGAPEAFF.

The V and J genes are TRBV5-8 and TRBJ2-1, with unresolved D. V was cut by 2 bases and J by 2 bases, with 14 bases left in between. This CDR3 spans 16 amino acids. In germline, CDR1 is SGHTS, CDR2 YDEGEE. CDR3 region: CASSLGGFFTYNEQFF. The CDR3 DNA follows: TGTGCCAGCAGCTTAGGCGGTTTTTTCACCTACAATGAGCAGTTCTTC.

The chain uses TRBV7-2 and TRBJ2-3; perhaps TRBD2 as D (5 bases). Trimming removed 5 bases at V and 1 base at J, with 10 bases between. The germline CDR1 and CDR2 sequences are SGHTA and FQGNSA. This CDR3 has 14 residues. The CDR3 DNA reads TGTGCCAGCAGCCAAGGACTGGGCACAGATACGCAGTATTTT. Its translation is CASSQGLGTDTQYF.

The genes are TRBV23-1 and TRBJ2-1, with 15 bases fitting TRBD2. TRBV23-1 is assigned to the ORF class and has an uncertain function. The CDR3 totals 23 residues. The V gene end was trimmed by 3 bases and the J gene end by 4 bases; junction bases not matched to a gene: 22. The CDR3 protein is CASSHPGLAGGSSKFPPYNEQFF. The CDR3 DNA sequence: TGCGCCAGCAGTCATCCGGGACTAGCGGGAGGCTCTTCCAAATTTCCCCCTTACAATGAGCAGTTCTTC.

The chain couples TRBV7-3 to TRBJ1-2, with D possibly TRBD1 on 5 matching bases. Between the trimmed V and J ends, which lost 0 bases and 6 bases, there was a span of 11 bases. From germline, CDR1 is SGHTA and CDR2 FQGTGA. The CDR3 loop spans 14 amino acids. This chain's CDR3 is CASSLTGGNDGYTF. CDR3 DNA: TGTGCCAGCAGCTTAACGGGGGGGAACGATGGCTACACCTTC.

This clone was seen a handful of times. The V and J genes are TRBV5-1 and TRBJ2-3; a weak D match, TRBD2 (6 bases). The CDR3 spans 16 residues. Per the germline V gene, CDR1 is SGHRS and CDR2 is YFSETQ. Trimming stripped 4 bases from V and 6 bases from J, with 21 bases between. CDR3 sequence (DNA): TGCGCCAGCAGCCGCCTGGGGGGTGGTGGTATGGATACGCAGTATTTT. Translating gives CASSRLGGGGMDTQYF.

The chain recombines TRBV11-2 with TRBJ1-6, with D perhaps TRBD1 (5 bases). The CDR3 loop spans 17 amino acids. CDR1 is SGHAT and CDR2 is FQNNGV in the germline V gene. V was trimmed by 0 bases and J by 10 bases, leaving 19 bases between them. The chain's CDR3 is CASSLDRGREGESPLHF. CDR3 sequence (DNA): TGTGCCAGCAGCTTAGATCGCGGCAGGGAGGGCGAGTCACCCCTCCACTTT.

The V call is TRBV11-3, the J call TRBJ2-5, with D maybe TRBD1 (5 bases). Trimming left V 4 bases short and J 5 bases short, with 14 bases between. CDR1 is SGHNT, CDR2 YENEEA, per germline. This CDR3 has 14 amino acids. The chain's CDR3 is CASSSLDRQETQYF. The CDR3 bases are TGTGCCAGCAGCTCCTTGGATAGACAGGAGACCCAGTACTTC. The full variable domain, completed using reference TRBV11-3 and TRBJ2-5, is EAGVVQSPRYKIIEKKQPVAFWCNPISGHNTLYWYLQNLGQGPELLIRYENEEAVDDSQLPKDRFSAERLKGVDSTLKIQPAELGDSAVYLCASSSLDRQETQYFGPGTRLLVL.

As DNA, the CDR3 is TGTGCCAGCAGCAAGGGACAGGACAGCTCTGGAAACACCATATATTTT. Translating it yields CASSKGQDSSGNTIYF. The genes are TRBV5-5 and TRBJ1-3; TRBD1 matches 8 bases. Germline V gives CDR1 SGHKS, CDR2 YYEKEE (reference sequence). Trimming cost V 4 bases and J 0 bases; bases outside gene matches: 6. This CDR3 has 16 amino acids.

This clone showed up just once. The DNA of the CDR3 is TGTGCCAGCTCACCAGGGTCGGGACAGTTCAATCAGCCCCAGCATTTT. This sequence encodes CASSPGSGQFNQPQHF. J is TRBJ1-5 and V is TRBV18; TRBD1 matches 7 bases. Trimming took 2 bases from V and 3 from J; bases not matched to a gene: 7. This CDR3 is 16 amino acids long. The germline CDR1 and CDR2 sequences are KGHSH and LQKENI.

The chain has TRBV13 and TRBJ2-7, with D maybe TRBD1 (5 bases). Germline values: CDR1 PRHDT, CDR2 FYEKMQ (reference sequence). The V end lost 5 bases, the J end lost 2 bases, and 10 bases lay between the germline ends. This CDR3 spans 13 amino acids. The CDR3, as DNA: TGTGCCAGCAGCGTCAGGGTAACCTACGAGCAGTACTTC. Protein product: CASSVRVTYEQYF.

The sample holds a few counts of this clone. The V and J genes are TRBV6-1 and TRBJ1-5; D might be TRBD1 (5 bases). CDR3 length: 14 amino acids. Germline V gene data show CDR1 as MNHNS and CDR2 as SASEGT. Trimming took 3 bases from V and 3 from J, leaving 9 bases between them. CDR3 sequence (DNA): TGTGCCAGCAGTGAGCGACAGAACAATCAGCCCCAGCATTTT. Amino acids: CASSERQNNQPQHF.

J is TRBJ1-3 and V is TRBV6-5, with 7 bases that match TRBD1. J lost 4 bases, V lost 1 base, and 4 bases had no gene match. The CDR3 has 15 residues. The germline V gene has CDR1 MNHEY and CDR2 SVGAGI. CDR3 nucleotides: TGTGCCAGCAGTTACTGGCGAGGGGGCGGAAACACCATATATTTT. Residues: CASSYWRGGGNTIYF.

The rearrangement uses TRBV25-1 and TRBJ2-5; D unclear. CDR1 is MGHDK and CDR2 is SYGVNS in the germline V gene. Trimming stripped 3 bases from V and 1 base from J, with 9 bases between. The CDR3 spans 14 residues. The CDR3 region is CASSEGRAQETQYF. The CDR3 coding sequence is TGTGCCAGCAGTGAGGGCAGAGCCCAAGAGACCCAGTACTTC. Filled out from reference TRBV25-1 and TRBJ2-5, the complete variable domain reads EADIYQTPRYLVIGTGKKITLECSQTMGHDKMYWYQQDPGMELHLIHYSYGVNSTEKGDLSSESTVSRIRTEHFPLTLESARPSHTSQYLCASSEGRAQETQYFGPGTRLLVL.

This clone was seen only once. CDR3 sequence (DNA): TGTGCCAGCAGTGAATCGGTCAGGGGGCGAAAGAACTATGGCTACACCTTC. Translated, it gives CASSESVRGRKNYGYTF. The rearrangement joins TRBV2 to TRBJ1-2; 8 nucleotides line up with TRBD1. Germline V gene sequence: CDR1 SNHLY, CDR2 FYNNEI. The junction had 10 bases not matched to a gene; V was cut back by 2 bases and J by 2 bases. This CDR3 contains 17 residues. Complete variable domain (other parts from reference TRBV2 and TRBJ1-2): EPEVTQTPSHQVTQMGQEVILRCVPISNHLYFYWYRQILGQKVEFLVSFYNNEISEKSEIFDDQFSVERPDGSNFTLKIRSTKLEDSAMYFCASSESVRGRKNYGYTFGSGTRLTVV.

This chain links TRBV6-1 with TRBJ2-1; TRBD2 is a possible D gene (7 bases). The CDR3 extends over 15 amino acids. The germline CDR1 and CDR2 sequences are MNHNS and SASEGT. Trimming removed 7 bases from V and 8 bases from J, with 21 bases in between. CDR3 residues: CASNPLGGLNHEQFF. The DNA of the CDR3 is TGTGCCAGCAATCCTCTGGGGGGGCTGAATCATGAGCAGTTCTTC.